This T cell receptor (beta chain) was recorded in a study of technical replicates of blood from a handful of donors (dated by TCRdb to 2016 to 2017). As concerns this clone: This receptor's antigen is unknown. No base quality information exists; no much larger clone differs at one position.

The library relied on the immunoSEQ multiplex PCR assay. The immuneACCESS repertoire file appears here via TCRdb, limited to in-frame rearrangements. These files lack a portion of the clones; in checked studies, under half of the deficit traces to unresolved V genes, and the cause of the others is not known. The sample table lists 91,000 or so clones, around 95% of them with a count of one. The ten largest make up 0.2% to 0.25% of the sample. CDR1 and CDR2 (SEHNR, FQNEAQ) derive from the germline V gene (reference sequence). V loses 1 base at its end and J loses 7 bases; junction bases beyond the gene matches: 12. Spanning cysteine to phenylalanine, the CDR3 consists of 16 amino acids. The kept DNA is CDR3 alone, 48 bases in frame from the first base.

Sequencing was carried out using T cells isolated from PBMCs. The clonotype originates from a human donor in good health. Rearrangement joined TRBV7-9 to TRBJ1-1, and TRBD1 aligns with 7 junction nucleotides. The CDR3 reads as follows: CASSLERGRVSGEAFF. The DNA sequence is given as TGTGCCAGCAGCTTAGAAAGGGGGCGGGTGTCTGGTGAAGCTTTCTTT.